Following are 16 T cell receptor beta chains from one sample sequenced in a study of Ad26.COV2.S vaccination and SARS-CoV-2 variants. Treatment meaning: roughly 18 received Ad26.COV2.S at low or high dose, single or two shots; about 5 received placebo; per-sample allocation not given. Collection of the samples took place on day 63 after the first injection of vaccine or placebo. Generated by immunoSEQ multiplex PCR, the TCRdb table keeps only in-frame clones and is missing some. The table includes roughly 350,000 clones, about nine tenths detected once. The material sequenced was peripheral blood, taken in a trial of Ad26.COV2.S vaccine versus placebo. The receptor set was obtained from a person between 18 and 65 years old who received the Ad26.COV2.S COVID-19 vaccine or a placebo.

J is TRBJ2-7 and V is TRBV3-1 (or the pseudogene TRBV3-2); D is undetermined. The V end lost 0 bases, the J end lost 5 bases, and 5 bases lay between the germline ends. Germline loops: CDR1 LGHDT, CDR2 YNNKEL (reference sequence). The CDR3 is 12 amino acids. This CDR3 reads CASSQDRNEQYF. CDR3 in DNA: TGTGCCAGCAGCCAAGACAGGAACGAGCAGTACTTC.

The V call is TRBV3-1 (or the pseudogene TRBV3-2), the J call TRBJ2-3, with 8 nucleotides matching TRBD2. After removal of 1 base from V and 4 bases from J, the junction contained 7 bases not matched to a gene. Germline CDR1 and CDR2: LGHDT and YNNKEL (reference sequence). The CDR3 runs to 16 residues. The CDR3 here is CASSQATGGPADTQYF. The DNA for the CDR3 is TGTGCCAGCAGCCAAGCGACGGGGGGGCCCGCAGATACGCAGTATTTT.

V and J are TRBV4-3 and TRBJ2-7, with TRBD2 as a possible D gene (6 bases). The CDR3 sequence is 16 residues long. Deletions cut 1 base from V and 0 bases from J, with 13 bases between. CDR1 LGHNA and CDR2 YSLEER come from the germline V gene. The CDR3 DNA is TGCGCCAGCAGCCAAGGAGGGTGGCGGGACTCCTACGAGCAGTACTTC. As protein: CASSQGGWRDSYEQYF.

The chain links TRBV4-3 to TRBJ1-2; TRBD1 matches 8 bases. CDR3 length equals 16 residues. The V segment lost 0 bases and the J segment 6 bases; nucleotides outside the gene matches: 9. The germline CDR1 and CDR2 sequences are LGHNA and YSLEER. CDR3 coding DNA: TGCGCCAGCAGCCAAGATGTCGGGCAGGGGGCTAATGGCTACACCTTC. Translation gives CASSQDVGQGANGYTF.

The J gene is TRBJ1-5, the V gene TRBV10-3, with 7 bases matching TRBD1. The CDR3 contains 15 residues. Germline V gene lookup returns CDR1 ENHRY and CDR2 SYGVKD. The junction had 9 bases not matched to a gene; V was cut back by 4 bases and J by 6 bases. CDR3 coding DNA: TGTGCCATCAGTGCGGAGGGGGCTTGGTCTCAGCCCCAGCATTTT. It encodes CAISAEGAWSQPQHF.

J is TRBJ1-1 and V is TRBV7-9; no reliable D call. This CDR3 has 13 amino acids. Between the trimmed V and J ends, which lost 4 bases and 1 base, there was a span of 7 bases. CDR1 is SEHNR, CDR2 FQNEAQ, per germline (reference sequence). CDR3 region: CASSSIGNTEAFF. CDR3 sequence (DNA): TGTGCCAGCAGCTCGATAGGGAACACTGAAGCTTTCTTT.

This chain uses TRBV28 with TRBJ1-5; D gene unclear. There are 13 residues in the CDR3. The V end lost 7 bases, the J end lost 1 base, and 8 bases lay between the germline ends. Germline CDR1 is MDHEN and CDR2 is SYDVKM. As DNA, the CDR3 is TGTGCCAGCACCGCGGGGAGCAATCAGCCCCAGCATTTT. It yields the protein CASTAGSNQPQHF.

This chain joins TRBV3-1 (or the pseudogene TRBV3-2) and TRBJ1-5, with 11 bases lining up with TRBD1. There are 16 residues in the CDR3. Per the germline V gene, CDR1 is LGHDT and CDR2 is YNNKEL (reference sequence). The junction had 6 bases not matched to a gene; V was cut back by 8 bases and J by 0 bases. The CDR3 reads CASSWGTGGSNQPQHF. The DNA for the CDR3 is TGTGCCAGCTCCTGGGGGACAGGGGGTAGCAATCAGCCCCAGCATTTT.

This chain links TRBV7-8 with TRBJ1-3, with D possibly TRBD1 on 6 matching bases. V was trimmed by 5 bases and J by 0 bases, leaving 14 bases between them. Germline V CDR1 and CDR2: SGHVS, FQNEAQ. This CDR3 has 16 residues. The CDR3 nucleotides read TGTGCCAGCAGCCGAGCAGGGGCTCGCTCTGGAAACACCATATATTTT. It is translated as CASSRAGARSGNTIYF.

The chain couples TRBV4-1 to TRBJ2-7; 9 nucleotides line up with TRBD2. V gave up 0 bases and J gave up 4 bases; unmatched junction bases: 4. The CDR3 length is 15 residues. The germline CDR1 and CDR2 sequences are MGHRA and YSYEKL. The CDR3 sequence is CASSQDRTSGYEQYF. The CDR3 nucleotides are TGCGCCAGCAGCCAAGATCGTACTAGCGGGTACGAGCAGTACTTC.

Here the CDR3 reads CASSSRRNTEAFF. The CDR3 region has the DNA TGTGCCAGCAGCTCCAGGAGGAACACTGAAGCTTTCTTT. This sequence joins TRBV7-6 and TRBJ1-1; D uncertain. V was shortened by 4 bases and J by 1 base, with 7 bases between the two germline ends. Germline CDR1 is SGHVS and CDR2 is FNYEAQ. The CDR3 contains 13 residues.

V is TRBV5-1 and J is TRBJ1-1; D gene ambiguous. Germline CDR1 SGHRS, CDR2 YFSETQ. This CDR3 is built from 15 residues. Trimming pared 6 bases from V and 0 bases from J, leaving 15 bases between. CDR3 nucleotides: TGCGCCAGCACCCAGATGGCAGACATGAACACTGAAGCTTTCTTT. Translated, it gives CASTQMADMNTEAFF.

The DNA for the CDR3 is TGTGCCAGCAGCTTGGACAAGGCTTGGCACGGCTACACCTTC. Amino acids: CASSLDKAWHGYTF. The chain couples TRBV5-6 to TRBJ1-2; D unresolved. V was clipped by 0 bases and J by 8 bases, with 14 bases between them. The CDR3 sequence is 14 residues long. Looked up from germline, CDR1 is SGHDT and CDR2 is YYEEEE. The whole variable domain, filled in from reference TRBV5-6 and TRBJ1-2, reads DAGVTQSPTHLIKTRGQQVTLRCSPKSGHDTVSWYQQALGQGPQFIFQYYEEEERQRGNFPDRFSGHQFPNYSSELNVNALLLGDSALYLCASSLDKAWHGYTFGSGTRLTVV.

V is TRBV6-6 and J is TRBJ2-7; possible D gene TRBD2, 6 bases. The CDR3 runs 13 residues. CDR1 is MNHNY and CDR2 is SVGAGI in the germline V gene (reference sequence). Deletions cut 4 bases from V and 2 bases from J, with 9 bases between. The CDR3 loop reads CASSSPGAYEQYF. The CDR3 DNA reads TGTGCCAGCAGTTCGCCGGGGGCCTACGAGCAGTACTTC.

This chain connects TRBV7-9 to TRBJ1-3; possible D gene TRBD1, 5 bases. CDR1 is SEHNR and CDR2 is FQNEAQ in the germline V gene (reference sequence). The length of the CDR3 is 17 residues. Trimming took off 4 bases at V and 1 base at J, with 17 bases between the two ends. CDR3 residues: CASSSAGWERSGNTIYF. The CDR3 DNA sequence: TGTGCCAGCAGCTCCGCAGGGTGGGAGAGGTCTGGAAACACCATATATTTT.

The chain employs TRBV19 and TRBJ1-1; the D gene is possibly TRBD1 (6 bases). Between the trimmed V and J ends, which lost 7 bases and 1 base, there was a span of 10 bases. Germline values: CDR1 LNHDA, CDR2 SQIVND (reference sequence). The CDR3 is 13 residues long. As DNA, the CDR3 is TGTGCCAGTACGGGGGGCGCGAACACTGAAGCTTTCTTT. Translated: CASTGGANTEAFF.